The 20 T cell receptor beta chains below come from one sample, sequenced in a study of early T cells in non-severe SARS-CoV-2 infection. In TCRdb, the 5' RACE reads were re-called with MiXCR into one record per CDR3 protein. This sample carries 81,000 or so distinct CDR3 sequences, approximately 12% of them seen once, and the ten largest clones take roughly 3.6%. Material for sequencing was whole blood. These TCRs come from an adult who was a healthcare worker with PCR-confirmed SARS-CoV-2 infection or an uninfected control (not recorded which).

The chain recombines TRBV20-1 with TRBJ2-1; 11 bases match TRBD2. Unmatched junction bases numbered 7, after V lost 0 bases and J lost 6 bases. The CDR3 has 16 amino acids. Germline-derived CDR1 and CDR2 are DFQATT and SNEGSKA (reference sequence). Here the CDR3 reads CSARDPIAGGFNEQFF. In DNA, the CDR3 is TGCAGTGCTAGAGATCCTATAGCGGGAGGGTTCAATGAGCAGTTCTTC.

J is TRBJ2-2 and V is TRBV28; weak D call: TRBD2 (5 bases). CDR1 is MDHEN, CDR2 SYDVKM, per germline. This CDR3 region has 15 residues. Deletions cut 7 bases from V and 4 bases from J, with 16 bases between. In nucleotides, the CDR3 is TGTGCCAGCAAGGAGGCAGCCAGGATCACCGGGGAGCTGTTTTTT. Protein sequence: CASKEAARITGELFF.

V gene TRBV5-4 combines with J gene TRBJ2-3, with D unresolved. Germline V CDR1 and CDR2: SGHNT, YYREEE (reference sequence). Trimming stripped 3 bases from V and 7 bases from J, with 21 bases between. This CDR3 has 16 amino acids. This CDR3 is CASSSGDTAGIYTQYF. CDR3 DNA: TGTGCCAGCAGCTCTGGAGACACCGCCGGAATCTATACGCAGTATTTT.

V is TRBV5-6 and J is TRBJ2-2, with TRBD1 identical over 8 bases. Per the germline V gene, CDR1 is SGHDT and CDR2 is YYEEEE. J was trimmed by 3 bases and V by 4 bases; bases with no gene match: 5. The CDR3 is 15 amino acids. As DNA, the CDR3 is TGTGCCAGCAGCCTGACAGGGGACTACACCGGGGAGCTGTTTTTT. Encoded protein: CASSLTGDYTGELFF. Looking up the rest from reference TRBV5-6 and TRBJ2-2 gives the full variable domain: DAGVTQSPTHLIKTRGQQVTLRCSPKSGHDTVSWYQQALGQGPQFIFQYYEEEERQRGNFPDRFSGHQFPNYSSELNVNALLLGDSALYLCASSLTGDYTGELFFGEGSRLTVL.

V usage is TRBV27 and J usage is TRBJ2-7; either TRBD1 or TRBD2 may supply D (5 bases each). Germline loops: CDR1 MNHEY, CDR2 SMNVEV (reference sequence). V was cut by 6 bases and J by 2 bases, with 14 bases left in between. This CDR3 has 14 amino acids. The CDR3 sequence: CASSPGPRPYEQYF. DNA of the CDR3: TGTGCCAGCAGCCCGGGACCGCGTCCCTACGAGCAGTACTTC.

CDR3 in DNA: TGTGCCAGCAGTTTCTCCCGAGGGGTCCAAATTAGCAATCAGCCCCAGCATTTT. Protein product: CASSFSRGVQISNQPQHF. The V and J genes are TRBV28 and TRBJ1-5, with a weak D call TRBD1 (5 bases). Germline CDR1 is MDHEN and CDR2 is SYDVKM. V gave up 3 bases and J gave up 0 bases, with 18 bases separating them. The CDR3 sequence is 18 residues long.

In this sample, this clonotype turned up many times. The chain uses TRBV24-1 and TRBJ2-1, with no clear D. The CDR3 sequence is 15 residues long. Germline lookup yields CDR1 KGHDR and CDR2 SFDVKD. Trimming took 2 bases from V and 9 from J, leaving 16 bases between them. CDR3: CATSDSYGRTGEQFF. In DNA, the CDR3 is TGTGCCACCAGTGATTCCTACGGCAGGACGGGTGAGCAGTTCTTC.

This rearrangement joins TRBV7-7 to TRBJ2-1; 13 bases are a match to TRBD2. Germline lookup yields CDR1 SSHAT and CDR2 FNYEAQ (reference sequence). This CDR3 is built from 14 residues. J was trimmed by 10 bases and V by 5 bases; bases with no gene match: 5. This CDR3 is CASSPGTSGTEQFF. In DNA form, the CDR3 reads TGTGCCAGCAGCCCGGGGACTAGCGGGACCGAGCAGTTCTTC.

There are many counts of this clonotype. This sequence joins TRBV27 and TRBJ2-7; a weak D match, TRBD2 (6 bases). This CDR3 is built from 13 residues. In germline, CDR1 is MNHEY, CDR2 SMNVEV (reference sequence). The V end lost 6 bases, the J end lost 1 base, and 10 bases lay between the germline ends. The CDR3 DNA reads TGTGCCAGCAGCCTCCGGGGGTCCTACGAGCAGTACTTC. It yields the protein CASSLRGSYEQYF.

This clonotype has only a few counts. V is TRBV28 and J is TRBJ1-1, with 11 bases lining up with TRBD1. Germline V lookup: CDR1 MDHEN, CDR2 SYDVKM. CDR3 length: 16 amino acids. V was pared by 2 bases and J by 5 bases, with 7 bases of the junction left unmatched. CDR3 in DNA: TGTGCCAGCAGTTTAGGTGGACAGGGGGCAAGGACTGAAGCTTTCTTT. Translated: CASSLGGQGARTEAFF.

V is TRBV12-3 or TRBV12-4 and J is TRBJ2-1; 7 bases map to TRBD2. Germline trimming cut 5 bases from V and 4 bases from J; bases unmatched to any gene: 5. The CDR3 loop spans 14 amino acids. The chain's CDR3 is CASSTHSGYNEQFF. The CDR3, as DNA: TGTGCCAGCAGTACCCATAGCGGGTACAATGAGCAGTTCTTC.

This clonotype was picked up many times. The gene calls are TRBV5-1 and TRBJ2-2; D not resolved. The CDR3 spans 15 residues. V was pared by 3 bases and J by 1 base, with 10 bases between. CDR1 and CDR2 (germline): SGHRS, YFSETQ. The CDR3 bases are TGCGCCAGCAGCTCTGACCCACGGAACACCGGGGAGCTGTTTTTT. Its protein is CASSSDPRNTGELFF.

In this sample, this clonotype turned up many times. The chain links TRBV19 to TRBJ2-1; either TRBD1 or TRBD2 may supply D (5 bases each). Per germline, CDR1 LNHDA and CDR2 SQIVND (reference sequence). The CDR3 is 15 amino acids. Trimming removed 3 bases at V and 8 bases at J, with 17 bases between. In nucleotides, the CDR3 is TGTGCCAGTAGTATCTGGCAGGGACGACATGATGAGCAGTTCTTC. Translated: CASSIWQGRHDEQFF.

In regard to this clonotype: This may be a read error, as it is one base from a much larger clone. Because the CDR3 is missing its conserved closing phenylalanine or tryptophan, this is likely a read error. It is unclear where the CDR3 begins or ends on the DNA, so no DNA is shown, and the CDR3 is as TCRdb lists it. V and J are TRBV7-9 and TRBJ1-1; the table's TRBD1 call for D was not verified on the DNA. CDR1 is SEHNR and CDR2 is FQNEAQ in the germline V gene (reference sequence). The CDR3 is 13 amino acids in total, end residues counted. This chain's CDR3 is CASSFNVPEGVFY.

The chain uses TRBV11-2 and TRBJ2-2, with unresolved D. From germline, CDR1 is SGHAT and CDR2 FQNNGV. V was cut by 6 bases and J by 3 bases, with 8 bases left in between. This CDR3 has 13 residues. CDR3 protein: CASSPQYTGELFF. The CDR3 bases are TGTGCCAGCAGTCCGCAGTACACCGGGGAGCTGTTTTTT.

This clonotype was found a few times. CDR3 DNA sequence: TGTGCCAGCAGTTTACCCCCCGGGACTAGCGGGAGGATTGAGCAGTTCTTC. Translated: CASSLPPGTSGRIEQFF. This sequence joins TRBV28 and TRBJ2-1; 15 nucleotides line up with TRBD2. From germline, CDR1 is MDHEN and CDR2 SYDVKM. The V segment lost 2 bases and the J segment 9 bases; nucleotides outside the gene matches: 8. This CDR3 is 17 amino acids long. The full variable domain, completed using reference TRBV28 and TRBJ2-1, is DVKVTQSSRYLVKRTGEKVFLECVQDMDHENMFWYRQDPGLGLRLIYFSYDVKMKEKGDIPEGYSVSREKKERFSLILESASTNQTSMYLCASSLPPGTSGRIEQFFGPGTRLTVL.

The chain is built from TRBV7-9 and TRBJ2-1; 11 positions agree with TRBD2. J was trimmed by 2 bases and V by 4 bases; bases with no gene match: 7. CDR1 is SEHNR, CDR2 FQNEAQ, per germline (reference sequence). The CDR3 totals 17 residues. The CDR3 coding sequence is TGTGCCAGCAGCTGGTTAGGGACTAGCGGTACCTACAATGAGCAGTTCTTC. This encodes CASSWLGTSGTYNEQFF.

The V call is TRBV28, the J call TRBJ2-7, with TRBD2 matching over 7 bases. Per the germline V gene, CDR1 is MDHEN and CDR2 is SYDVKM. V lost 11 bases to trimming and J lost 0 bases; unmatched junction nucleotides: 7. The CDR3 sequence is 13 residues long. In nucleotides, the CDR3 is TGTGCCTCTAGCGGAGGGAGCTCCTACGAGCAGTACTTC. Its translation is CASSGGSSYEQYF.

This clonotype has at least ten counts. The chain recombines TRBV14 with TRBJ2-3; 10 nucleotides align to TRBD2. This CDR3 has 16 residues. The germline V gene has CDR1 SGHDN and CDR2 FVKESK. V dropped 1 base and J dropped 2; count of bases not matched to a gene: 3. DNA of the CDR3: TGTGCCAGCAGCCAAGGAGCGGGAGGGTTCACAGATACGCAGTATTTT. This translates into CASSQGAGGFTDTQYF.

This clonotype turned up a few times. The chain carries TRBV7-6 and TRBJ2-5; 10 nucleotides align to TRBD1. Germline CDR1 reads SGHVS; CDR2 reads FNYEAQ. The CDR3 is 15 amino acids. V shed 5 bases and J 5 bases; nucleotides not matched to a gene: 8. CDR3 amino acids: CASSRPTGGLETQYF. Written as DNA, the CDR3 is TGTGCCAGCAGCCGCCCGACAGGGGGCTTGGAGACCCAGTACTTC.